A single sample gave rise to the 22 T cell receptor beta chains below, sequenced in a study of T cells in localized non-small cell lung cancer. Here immunoSEQ multiplex PCR was the method, and the copy in TCRdb shows in-frame clones only, minus some. Among approximately 30,000 clones listed, under 90% were seen once. Sequencing used peripheral blood, obtained before any cancer treatment. The receptors shown here come from a male donor aged 60 or older with stage III lung adenocarcinoma.

The genes are TRBV12-5 and TRBJ2-7; D remains unclear. V lost 3 bases to trimming and J lost 0 bases, with 12 bases between them. This CDR3 has 15 amino acids. Germline CDR1 reads LGHNT; CDR2 reads FRNRAP. The CDR3 DNA is TGTGCTAGTGGTTTTCGAGAGGTCCGCTCCTACGAGCAGTACTTC. This translates into CASGFREVRSYEQYF.

The chain joins TRBV19 to TRBJ2-3; 11 bases agree with TRBD2. Germline CDR1 is LNHDA and CDR2 is SQIVND (reference sequence). This CDR3 contains 15 residues. The J segment lost 4 bases and the V segment lost 4 bases, leaving 4 bases of the junction unmatched. The CDR3 here is CASSSSGGEADTQYF. CDR3 DNA: TGTGCCAGTAGTAGTAGCGGGGGGGAGGCAGATACGCAGTATTTT.

J is TRBJ1-2 and V is TRBV14; D gene unclear. CDR1 and CDR2 from the germline V gene are SGHDN and FVKESK. The length of the CDR3 is 14 residues. V was trimmed by 2 bases and J by 4 bases, leaving 11 bases between them. The CDR3 DNA is TGTGCCAGCAGCCAATCACGCGGGCTCTATGGCTACACCTTC. It yields the protein CASSQSRGLYGYTF.

In its sample, this clone was seen a few times. The chain is built from TRBV4-1 and TRBJ1-4; no clear D gene. With 2 bases removed from V and 6 bases from J, the gap between germline ends came to 10 bases. CDR1 MGHRA and CDR2 YSYEKL come from the germline V gene. The CDR3 extends over 14 amino acids. The CDR3 sequence: CASSQLTEYEKLFF. Here the CDR3 DNA reads TGCGCCAGCAGCCAATTAACAGAGTATGAAAAACTGTTTTTT.

This sequence joins TRBV6-5 and TRBJ2-7, with TRBD2 identical over 7 bases. In germline, CDR1 is MNHEY, CDR2 SVGAGI. CDR3 size: 13 residues. With 0 bases clipped from V and 7 bases from J, the junction kept 3 bases outside the gene matches. CDR3 bases: TGTGCCAGCAGTTACTCGGGAGGGTGGGAGCAGTACTTC. Residues: CASSYSGGWEQYF.

The chain couples TRBV15 to TRBJ1-1; D call uncertain. V gave up 6 bases and J gave up 4 bases, with 6 bases separating them. From germline, CDR1 is LNHNV and CDR2 YYDKDF (reference sequence). The CDR3 contains 11 residues. CDR3 nucleotide sequence: TGTGCCACCAGAAGACTCACTGAAGCTTTCTTT. Translated: CATRRLTEAFF.

The V and J genes are TRBV28 and TRBJ1-5; D remains unclear. This CDR3 comprises 16 residues. V was trimmed by 6 bases and J by 5 bases, leaving 20 bases between them. Germline V gene lookup returns CDR1 MDHEN and CDR2 SYDVKM. CDR3 in amino acids: CASSQGIHVWDQPQHF. DNA for the CDR3: TGTGCCAGCAGCCAAGGGATCCACGTATGGGATCAGCCCCAGCATTTT.

The chain joins TRBV18 to TRBJ2-7, with TRBD2 matching 9 bases. V shed 0 bases and J 5 bases; nucleotides not matched to a gene: 11. The CDR3 covers 17 residues. The germline CDR1 and CDR2 sequences are KGHSH and LQKENI. The CDR3 here is CASSPPSSLAGRNEQYF. Written as DNA, the CDR3 is TGTGCCAGCTCACCACCGTCGTCGCTAGCGGGGAGAAACGAGCAGTACTTC. Drawing the rest from reference TRBV18 and TRBJ2-7, the complete variable domain is NAGVMQNPRHLVRRRGQEARLRCSPMKGHSHVYWYRQLPEEGLKFMVYLQKENIIDESGMPKERFSAEFPKEGPSILRIQQVVRGDSAAYFCASSPPSSLAGRNEQYFGPGTRLTVT.

Only one count was recorded for this clone. The chain couples TRBV11-2 to TRBJ1-1; D remains ambiguous. The CDR3 extends over 16 amino acids. Deletions cut 5 bases from V and 4 bases from J, with 20 bases between. Per the germline V gene, CDR1 is SGHAT and CDR2 is FQNNGV. The DNA for the CDR3 is TGTGCCAGCAGCCTAGGAAGGGTGGGTATTGGCACTGAAGCTTTCTTT. Its translation: CASSLGRVGIGTEAFF.

This chain links TRBV5-1 with TRBJ1-1; 12 positions agree with TRBD1. CDR3 length: 17 residues. V was pared by 0 bases and J by 1 base, with 4 bases of the junction left unmatched. Germline V gene data show CDR1 as SGHRS and CDR2 as YFSETQ. CDR3 loop: CASSLAGQGARNTEAFF. CDR3 coding DNA: TGCGCCAGCAGCTTGGCGGGACAGGGGGCAAGGAACACTGAAGCTTTCTTT.

The chain has TRBV12-5 and TRBJ2-2; tentatively, D is TRBD2 (6 bases). With 3 bases removed from V and 5 bases from J, the gap between germline ends came to 13 bases. The length of the CDR3 is 15 residues. Germline V gene sequence: CDR1 LGHNT, CDR2 FRNRAP. This CDR3 is CASGLVQGGTGELFF. CDR3 nucleotide sequence: TGTGCTAGTGGTTTAGTGCAGGGAGGTACCGGGGAGCTGTTTTTT.

The chain is built from TRBV9 and TRBJ1-2, with TRBD1 identical over 7 bases. The CDR3 extends over 13 amino acids. CDR1 is SGDLS and CDR2 is YYNGEE in the germline V gene. V was clipped by 3 bases and J by 4 bases; unmatched bases: 3. The chain's CDR3 is CASSGQGSYGYTF. CDR3 in DNA: TGTGCCAGCAGCGGACAGGGATCCTATGGCTACACCTTC.

The chain is built from TRBV14 and TRBJ2-5, with TRBD1 matching 12 bases. This CDR3 has 17 residues. V lost 4 bases to trimming and J lost 5 bases; unmatched junction nucleotides: 11. Germline-derived CDR1 and CDR2 are SGHDN and FVKESK. CDR3 DNA: TGTGCCAGCAGCCTATACTCCGGGACAGGGGGCAGGGAGACCCAGTACTTC. As protein: CASSLYSGTGGRETQYF.

The chain employs TRBV19 and TRBJ2-5, with 8 positions matching TRBD2. Per the germline V gene, CDR1 is LNHDA and CDR2 is SQIVND (reference sequence). V dropped 3 bases and J dropped 5; count of bases not matched to a gene: 14. The CDR3 is 17 amino acids. The CDR3: CASSIYAGGGLGETQYF. The DNA of the CDR3 is TGTGCCAGTAGTATTTATGCCGGGGGGGGACTAGGCGAGACCCAGTACTTC. The variable domain in full, completed from reference TRBV19 and TRBJ2-5, reads DGGITQSPKYLFRKEGQNVTLSCEQNLNHDAMYWYRQDPGQGLRLIYYSQIVNDFQKGDIAEGYSVSREKKESFPLTVTSAQKNPTAFYLCASSIYAGGGLGETQYFGPGTRLLVL.

The chain joins TRBV7-9 to TRBJ1-4; 7 bases match TRBD1. This CDR3 comprises 16 residues. The trim removed 5 bases at V and 8 bases at J, leaving 14 bases unmatched. CDR1 is SEHNR, CDR2 FQNEAQ, per germline (reference sequence). The DNA of the CDR3 is TGTGCCAGCAGCCCCTTAAGGGGGCGTCGGAAAGAAAAACTGTTTTTT. Its translation: CASSPLRGRRKEKLFF.

This rearrangement joins TRBV9 to TRBJ1-1; no clear D. V was trimmed by 3 bases and J by 1 base, leaving 7 bases between them. The CDR3 is made up of 13 amino acids. Germline V lookup: CDR1 SGDLS, CDR2 YYNGEE. The DNA of the CDR3 is TGTGCCAGCAGCGCCGCCCCGAACACTGAAGCTTTCTTT. Encoded protein: CASSAAPNTEAFF.

The V and J genes are TRBV5-6 and TRBJ1-3, with 7 bases lining up with TRBD1. V gave up 5 bases and J gave up 0 bases; unmatched junction bases: 2. Per the germline V gene, CDR1 is SGHDT and CDR2 is YYEEEE. This CDR3 is 14 amino acids long. The CDR3 region is CASRRQGSGNTIYF. CDR3 sequence (DNA): TGTGCCAGCAGAAGACAGGGCTCTGGAAACACCATATATTTT.

The CDR3 protein is CATSRDRARGYEQYF. The CDR3 DNA follows: TGTGCCACCAGCAGAGATCGGGCCCGGGGCTACGAGCAGTACTTC. The chain couples TRBV15 to TRBJ2-7, with D possibly being TRBD2 (5 bases). CDR1 and CDR2 from the germline V gene are LNHNV and YYDKDF (reference sequence). V lost 0 bases, J lost 3 bases, and 12 bases lay in between. CDR3 length: 15 residues.

The chain recombines TRBV5-8 with TRBJ1-6, with D perhaps TRBD1 (5 bases). V dropped 4 bases and J dropped 10 bases, with 24 bases sitting between them. This CDR3 region has 17 residues. The V gene's germline CDR1 is SGHTS and CDR2 YDEGEE. Here the CDR3 reads CASSHGQLSGGWSPLHF. The CDR3 DNA is TGTGCCAGCAGCCATGGACAACTCTCCGGGGGTTGGTCACCCCTCCACTTT.

The J gene is TRBJ1-1, the V gene TRBV27, with D hard to call. The V and J ends lost 8 bases and 1 base respectively, with 8 bases between them. In germline, CDR1 is MNHEY, CDR2 SMNVEV (reference sequence). This CDR3 has 12 amino acids. DNA for the CDR3: TGTGCCAGCGCTTCGGGGAACACTGAAGCTTTCTTT. Protein sequence: CASASGNTEAFF.

This chain connects TRBV5-5 to TRBJ2-7; TRBD2 matches at 11 bases. With 0 bases clipped from V and 3 bases from J, the junction kept 5 bases outside the gene matches. The CDR3 is 16 residues long. Germline lookup yields CDR1 SGHKS and CDR2 YYEKEE (reference sequence). CDR3 region: CASSLATSGGNYEQYF. CDR3 sequence (DNA): TGTGCCAGCAGCTTGGCCACTAGCGGGGGAAACTACGAGCAGTACTTC.

This chain links TRBV7-9 with TRBJ1-3, with a weak D call TRBD1 (6 bases). The CDR3 is 15 amino acids. Germline values: CDR1 SEHNR, CDR2 FQNEAQ (reference sequence). The V gene lost 2 bases and the J gene lost 0 bases, with 8 bases spanning the gap. The CDR3 coding sequence is TGTGCCAGCAGCTTACAGGGGCTCTCTGGAAACACCATATATTTT. Translated: CASSLQGLSGNTIYF. The full variable domain, rest sourced from reference TRBV7-9 and TRBJ1-3, is DTGVSQNPRHKITKRGQNVTFRCDPISEHNRLYWYRQTLGQGPEFLTYFQNEAQLEKSRLLSDRFSAERPKGSFSTLEIQRTEQGDSAMYLCASSLQGLSGNTIYFGEGSWLTVV.